Presented here are 6 T cell receptor beta chains from one specimen sequenced in a study of blood T cell repertoires in COVID-19. The method was immunoSEQ multiplex PCR; TCRdb's version includes in-frame clones alone and lacks a portion of them. This sample has fewer than 50,000 clones, with more than 90% found just once. The sequenced sample was peripheral blood. The source of these receptors is a man between 50 and 59 years old with COVID-19, enrolled during active disease.

Remarks on this clone: One junction end does not reproduce the germline sequence, and a read error may be involved. The chain uses TRBV30 and TRBJ1-6; D is undetermined. The length of the CDR3 is 12 residues. Per the germline V gene, CDR1 is GTSNPN and CDR2 is SVGIG (reference sequence). The CDR3 is CAWNSNNSPLHF. As DNA, the CDR3 is TGTGCCTGGAACTCCAATAATTCACCCCTCCACTTT.

This clone was seen only once. The V gene is TRBV10-3, the J gene TRBJ2-3; TRBD1 matches at 8 bases. The CDR3 length is 14 residues. Per germline, CDR1 ENHRY and CDR2 SYGVKD. V shed 10 bases, J shed 6 bases, and the junction held 12 bases outside the gene matches. CDR3 DNA sequence: TGTGCCAGCGCCGAAACAGGGGGTATGGATACGCAGTATTTT. It yields the protein CASAETGGMDTQYF.

The rearrangement links TRBV7-2 to TRBJ2-2; perhaps TRBD2 as D (5 bases). The ends were cut back, 7 bases at V and 5 bases at J, with 14 bases in the middle. CDR3 length equals 14 residues. Germline CDR1 is SGHTA and CDR2 is FQGNSA. The CDR3 sequence: CASNRDFITGELFF. The CDR3 DNA sequence: TGTGCCAGCAACCGGGATTTCATAACCGGGGAGCTGTTTTTT.

J is TRBJ1-2 and V is TRBV19; TRBD1 agrees at 7 bases. Germline loops: CDR1 LNHDA, CDR2 SQIVND (reference sequence). The junction had 13 bases not matched to a gene; V was cut back by 10 bases and J by 2 bases. The CDR3 loop spans 15 amino acids. The CDR3 DNA is TGTGCCACCGTCGGAGGGCGGGACAGAAACTATGGCTACACCTTC. It codes for CATVGGRDRNYGYTF.

The rearrangement uses TRBV19 and TRBJ2-7, with D maybe TRBD2 (5 bases). This CDR3 has 14 amino acids. V lost 3 bases, J lost 0 bases, and 9 bases lay in between. Germline CDR1 and CDR2: LNHDA and SQIVND (reference sequence). The CDR3 loop reads CASSIGLSSYEQYF. The DNA of the CDR3 is TGTGCCAGTAGTATCGGACTTTCCTCCTACGAGCAGTACTTC.

V usage is TRBV5-1 and J usage is TRBJ2-7, with a tentative D call TRBD1 (6 bases). This CDR3 spans 14 amino acids. With 2 bases removed from V and 2 bases from J, the gap between germline ends came to 11 bases. The germline V gene encodes CDR1 SGHRS and CDR2 YFSETQ. CDR3 sequence (DNA): TGCGCCAGCAGCTTAGGGGACAACCCCTACGAGCAGTACTTC. Amino acid sequence: CASSLGDNPYEQYF.